The clone carrying this T cell receptor beta chain was recorded many times. What it binds is not known. Exclusion of patients followed from uncontrolled infection, other autoimmune disease, pregnancy or lactation. Source material for PBMCs was less than 12 ml fresh peripheral blood. Germline V lookup: CDR1 DFQATT, CDR2 SNEGSKA (reference sequence). V lost 0 bases and J lost 8, with 7 bases in between. The CDR3 has 12 residues. This record comes from a study of T cells in Graves' hyperthyroidism and ophthalmopathy. Amplified TCR beta CDR3 regions came from RNA transcripts. HTBI primers were the set used in a first-round RT-PCR of the TCR CDR3. From the multiplex PCR reads, TCRdb called clonotypes with MiXCR, one entry per CDR3 protein. This sample yields 300,000 to 450,000 distinct CDR3 sequences, of which approximately 13% are seen a single time; 9.2% belongs to the top ten. Study findings and constraints: Ophthalmopathy, which appeared later, was predicted by the model a median roughly 6.6 months before onset. Ophthalmopathy cases were set apart from stable hyperthyroidism by a 13 V-J model.

The material sequenced was blood. The TCR sequence derives from a woman aged 18-30 years with Graves' hyperthyroidism. The chain carries TRBV20-1 and TRBJ1-4; D unclear. CDR3 amino acids: CSARDSAEKLFF. The CDR3 nucleotides read TGCAGTGCTAGAGATTCGGCGGAAAAACTGTTTTTT.